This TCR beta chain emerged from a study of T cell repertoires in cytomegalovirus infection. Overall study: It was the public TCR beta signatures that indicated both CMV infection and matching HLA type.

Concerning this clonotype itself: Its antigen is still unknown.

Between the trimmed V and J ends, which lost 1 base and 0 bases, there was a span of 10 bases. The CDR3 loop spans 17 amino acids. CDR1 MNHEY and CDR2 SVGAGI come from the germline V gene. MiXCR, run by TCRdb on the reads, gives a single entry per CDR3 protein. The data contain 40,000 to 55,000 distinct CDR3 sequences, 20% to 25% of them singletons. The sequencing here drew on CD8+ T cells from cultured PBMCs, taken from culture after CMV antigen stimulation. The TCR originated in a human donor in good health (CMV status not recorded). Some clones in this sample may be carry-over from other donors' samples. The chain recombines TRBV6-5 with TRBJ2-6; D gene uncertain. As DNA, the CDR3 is TGTGCCAGCAGTTACTATCGGCGGCGCTCTGGGGCCAACGTCCTGACTTTC. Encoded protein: CASSYYRRRSGANVLTF.